This T cell receptor (beta chain) was found in a study of tissue T cells after allogeneic stem cell transplantation. The protocol was immunoSEQ multiplex PCR, while the TCRdb copy is restricted to in-frame clones and leaves out a portion. The top ten clones hold under 25% of a sample with some 6,800 clones, under 75% of them seen once. Trimming took 3 bases from V and 7 from J, leaving 10 bases between them. CDR1 GTSNPN and CDR2 SVGIG come from the germline V gene (reference sequence). The CDR3 extends over 13 amino acids. The chain recombines TRBV30 with TRBJ1-6, with D hard to call. Here the sequenced sample was duodenum tissue, taken at autopsy. The clonotype comes from a female donor at least 60 years old with lung cancer. The CDR3 bases are TGTGCCTGGAGGCAGGCCGTAAATTCACCCCTCCACTTT. This translates into CAWRQAVNSPLHF.